Listed below are T cell receptor beta chains from one sample, sequenced in a study of blood T cell repertoires in COVID-19. Assay used: immunoSEQ multiplex PCR; TCRdb lists only in-frame clones, some missing. The data show around 300,000 clones, with approximately 90% seen just once and about 5.5% held by the top ten. Material for sequencing was PBMCs or T cells enriched from blood (not recorded which). These TCRs come from a middle-aged woman who had recovered from COVID-19. CDR3s include the opening cysteine and the closing phenylalanine or tryptophan. D genes are given only for firm matches. Some rows have no size entry. The others give once, few or many, or a class for an expanded clone.

clone size,J gene,D gene,CDR3 length,V gene,CDR3 protein,CDR3 DNA
-,TRBJ2-2,TRBD2,14,TRBV3-1/TRBV3-2,CATEPREGTGELFF,TGTGCCACAGAACCCCGGGAGGGCACCGGGGAGCTGTTTTTT
-,TRBJ1-2,-,13,TRBV5-5,CASSPPAGYGYTF,TGTGCCAGCAGCCCCCCGGCGGGCTATGGCTACACCTTC
-,TRBJ2-5,TRBD2,15,TRBV19,CASSSQLAPIETQYF,TGTGCCAGTAGTTCCCAACTAGCGCCGATAGAGACCCAGTACTTC
-,TRBJ2-3,TRBD2,15,TRBV27,CASSRWTSGDYTQYF,TGTGCCAGCAGTAGATGGACTAGCGGGGACTATACGCAGTATTTT
-,TRBJ2-7,TRBD1,13,TRBV28,CASSPDRGYEQYF,TGTGCCAGCAGTCCGGACAGGGGGTACGAGCAGTACTTC
-,TRBJ2-5,TRBD2,15,TRBV7-2,CASSLAGALLETQYF,TGTGCCAGCAGTTTAGCGGGAGCTCTCTTGGAGACCCAGTACTTC
-,TRBJ2-5,TRBD2,16,TRBV28,CASSFLSGSHQETQYF,TGTGCCAGCAGTTTCCTTAGCGGGAGCCACCAAGAGACCCAGTACTTC
-,TRBJ2-7,-,11,TRBV6-5,CASTGDYEQYF,TGTGCCAGCACGGGGGACTACGAGCAGTACTTC
-,TRBJ2-1,-,13,TRBV7-9,CASSLAQYNEQFF,TGTGCCAGCAGCTTAGCGCAGTACAATGAGCAGTTCTTC
-,TRBJ2-5,TRBD1,15,TRBV5-4,CASSLPGQGANTQYF,TGTGCCAGCAGCTTGCCGGGACAGGGGGCGAACACCCAGTACTTC
-,TRBJ2-7,TRBD1,14,TRBV5-4,CASSRGQGFFEQYF,TGTGCCAGCAGCAGGGGACAGGGCTTTTTCGAGCAGTACTTC
-,TRBJ2-1,TRBD1,15,TRBV11-3,CASSPGQGEYNEQFF,TGTGCCAGCAGCCCGGGACAGGGGGAATACAATGAGCAGTTCTTC
-,TRBJ1-5,-,12,TRBV7-3,CASSAGTKPQHF,TGTGCCAGCAGCGCCGGGACAAAGCCCCAGCATTTT
-,TRBJ1-5,-,12,TRBV7-2,CASSLGNRPQHF,TGTGCCAGCAGCTTAGGCAACAGGCCCCAGCATTTT
-,TRBJ2-5,TRBD2,16,TRBV4-2,CASSPASGRAVETQYF,TGTGCCAGCAGCCCGGCTAGCGGGAGGGCCGTAGAGACCCAGTACTTC
-,TRBJ1-4,-,15,TRBV6-5,CASSYAGMTNEKLFF,TGTGCCAGCAGTTACGCCGGGATGACTAATGAAAAACTGTTTTTT
-,TRBJ2-1,TRBD2,15,TRBV7-9,CASSLGLQKSDEQFF,TGTGCCAGCAGCCTGGGACTACAGAAGTCCGATGAGCAGTTCTTC
-,TRBJ2-5,TRBD2,13,TRBV28,CASSFGLVETQYF,TGTGCCAGCAGTTTTGGACTAGTAGAGACCCAGTACTTC
-,TRBJ1-6,-,14,TRBV6-5,CASSSGVLNSPLHF,TGTGCCAGCAGTTCGGGGGTGCTTAATTCACCCCTCCACTTT
few,TRBJ1-1,-,13,TRBV7-3,CASSEGGNTEAFF,TGTGCCAGCAGCGAAGGGGGGAACACTGAAGCTTTCTTT
-,TRBJ2-7,TRBD2,16,TRBV4-2,CASSQDWTSVSYEQYF,TGTGCCAGCAGCCAAGATTGGACTAGCGTCTCCTACGAGCAGTACTTC
-,TRBJ1-4,-,12,TRBV19,CASRYRNEKLFF,TGTGCCAGTCGGTACAGAAATGAAAAACTGTTTTTT
-,TRBJ2-1,-,14,TRBV10-3,CAISEGQGFYEQFF,TGTGCCATCAGTGAAGGGCAGGGGTTTTATGAGCAGTTCTTC
-,TRBJ2-1,TRBD2,14,TRBV7-2,CASRRTSGPNEQFF,TGTGCCAGCAGGCGTACTAGCGGGCCAAATGAGCAGTTCTTC
-,TRBJ1-4,-,18,TRBV28,CASSFLYQGSDGNEKLFF,TGTGCCAGCAGTTTCCTTTACCAGGGAAGCGATGGAAATGAAAAACTGTTTTTT
-,TRBJ2-2,-,17,TRBV24-1,CATSDSTISSGKGELFF,TGTGCCACCAGTGATTCAACTATCAGTTCTGGTAAAGGGGAGCTGTTTTTT
once,TRBJ2-1,TRBD2,16,TRBV6-1,CASSEILAGGNNEQFF,TGTGCCAGCAGTGAGATACTAGCGGGAGGGAACAATGAGCAGTTCTTC
-,TRBJ2-3,TRBD2,16,TRBV28,CASSLQREGLLNTQYF,TGTGCCAGCAGTCTGCAGCGGGAGGGCCTACTTAATACGCAGTATTTT
-,TRBJ2-5,-,15,TRBV5-1,CASSHAGQYQETQYF,TGCGCCAGCAGCCACGCGGGACAGTACCAAGAGACCCAGTACTTC
once,TRBJ2-2,-,15,TRBV7-6,CASSLGQGGTGELFF,TGTGCCAGCAGCTTAGGACAGGGAGGCACCGGGGAGCTGTTTTTT
-,TRBJ2-2,TRBD2,15,TRBV7-3,CASSPQRTSGGELFF,TGTGCCAGCAGCCCCCAACGGACTAGCGGCGGGGAGCTGTTTTTT
-,TRBJ2-1,TRBD2,15,TRBV9,CASSPSGSSYNEQFF,TGTGCCAGCAGCCCCAGCGGGAGTTCATACAATGAGCAGTTCTTC
once,TRBJ1-2,TRBD1,14,TRBV5-4,CASSRDRGVHGYTF,TGTGCCAGCAGCCGGGACAGGGGGGTACATGGCTACACCTTC
-,TRBJ1-1,-,16,TRBV6-2/TRBV6-3,CASSYAGGVQNTEAFF,TGTGCCAGCAGTTACGCGGGGGGGGTACAAAACACTGAAGCTTTCTTT
-,TRBJ1-1,TRBD1,13,TRBV9,CASGRTGNTEAFF,TGTGCCAGCGGACGGACAGGGAACACTGAAGCTTTCTTT
-,TRBJ2-5,TRBD2,17,TRBV13,CASSLVGLAGTEETQYF,TGTGCCAGCAGCTTAGTTGGGCTAGCGGGAACGGAAGAGACCCAGTACTTC
-,TRBJ2-5,-,13,TRBV7-8,CASSLGVQETQYF,TGTGCCAGCAGCTTAGGCGTCCAAGAGACCCAGTACTTC
-,TRBJ2-5,-,13,TRBV4-2,CASSPRQEETQYF,TGTGCCAGCAGCCCCCGACAGGAAGAGACCCAGTACTTC
few,TRBJ2-7,-,13,TRBV7-9,CASSSTGFHEQYF,TGTGCCAGCAGCTCGACAGGTTTCCACGAGCAGTACTTC
-,TRBJ2-7,-,14,TRBV19,CASSIARGPGEQYF,TGTGCCAGTAGTATAGCCCGAGGGCCTGGGGAGCAGTACTTC
-,TRBJ2-3,TRBD2,19,TRBV7-2,CASSITSVKAGAGTDTQYF,TGTGCCAGCAGCATCACCAGTGTCAAAGCGGGAGCCGGCACAGATACGCAGTATTTT
few,TRBJ2-3,TRBD1,14,TRBV2,CASSVQGNTDTQYF,TGTGCCAGCAGTGTACAGGGGAACACAGATACGCAGTATTTT
-,TRBJ1-5,-,15,TRBV3-1/TRBV3-2,CASSQGRAVNQPQHF,TGTGCCAGCAGCCAAGGGAGGGCAGTCAATCAGCCCCAGCATTTT
-,TRBJ1-1,TRBD1,14,TRBV29-1,CSAKPGQANTEAFF,TGCAGCGCAAAACCCGGACAGGCGAACACTGAAGCTTTCTTT
-,TRBJ2-1,TRBD2,17,TRBV5-1,CASSLVPGLAGRGEQFF,TGCGCCAGCAGCTTGGTTCCGGGCCTAGCGGGAAGGGGTGAGCAGTTCTTC
-,TRBJ1-4,-,15,TRBV6-5,CASSYSGEDREKLFF,TGTGCCAGCAGTTACTCAGGGGAGGATCGTGAAAAACTGTTTTTT
-,TRBJ2-1,TRBD1,15,TRBV28,CASSPTGTGDGEQFF,TGTGCCAGCAGTCCAACCGGGACAGGGGACGGTGAGCAGTTCTTC
-,TRBJ1-6,-,15,TRBV28,CASTKSGGRNSPLHF,TGTGCCAGCACAAAGAGCGGGGGTAGGAATTCACCCCTCCACTTT
-,TRBJ2-7,-,11,TRBV30,CAWSVQYEQYF,TGTGCCTGGAGTGTACAGTACGAGCAGTACTTC
-,TRBJ1-3,-,15,TRBV6-5,CASNPAGGNGNTIYF,TGTGCCAGTAACCCGGCAGGAGGGAACGGAAACACCATATATTTT
-,TRBJ2-7,TRBD1,13,TRBV12-3/TRBV12-4,CASSETGGFEQYF,TGTGCCAGCTCCGAGACAGGGGGCTTCGAGCAGTACTTC
-,TRBJ1-3,-,15,TRBV30,CAWTGQGLSGNTIYF,TGTGCCTGGACCGGCCAGGGGTTGTCTGGAAACACCATATATTTT
-,TRBJ2-3,-,15,TRBV5-1,CASSPTEVSTDTQYF,TGCGCCAGCAGCCCGACGGAGGTCAGCACAGATACGCAGTATTTT
-,TRBJ2-3,TRBD2,15,TRBV3-1/TRBV3-2,CASSLTGTITDTQYF,TGTGCCAGCAGCCTAACCGGGACTATCACAGATACGCAGTATTTT
few,TRBJ2-3,TRBD2,16,TRBV3-1/TRBV3-2,CASSQWTSSSTDTQYF,TGTGCCAGCAGCCAGTGGACTAGCTCTAGCACAGATACGCAGTATTTT